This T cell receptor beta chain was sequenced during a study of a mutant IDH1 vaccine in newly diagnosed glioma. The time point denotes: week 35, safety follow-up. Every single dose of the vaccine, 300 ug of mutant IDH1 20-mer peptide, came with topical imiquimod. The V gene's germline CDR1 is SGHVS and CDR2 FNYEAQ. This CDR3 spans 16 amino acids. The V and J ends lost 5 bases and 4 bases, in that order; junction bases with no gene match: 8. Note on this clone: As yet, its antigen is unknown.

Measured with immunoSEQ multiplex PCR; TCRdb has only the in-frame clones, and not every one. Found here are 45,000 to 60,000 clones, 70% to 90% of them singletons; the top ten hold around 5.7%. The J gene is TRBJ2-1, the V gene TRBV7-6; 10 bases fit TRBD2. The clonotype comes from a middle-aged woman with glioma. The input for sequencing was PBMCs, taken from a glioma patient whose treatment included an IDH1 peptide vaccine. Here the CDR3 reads CASSPRTSGLYNEQFF. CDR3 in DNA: TGTGCCAGCAGCCCCCGGACTAGCGGACTGTACAATGAGCAGTTCTTC.